This paragraph covers one TCR beta chain sequence. What it recognizes is unknown. The data originate from a study of T-cell memory formation after mild COVID-19. General study results and limits: Clones that got smaller from day 15 to 85 had even CD4/CD8, while clones growing later tipped toward CD4+. Contracting CD4+ clones were located mainly in CM and EM, and CD8+ clones in EMRA.

The CDR3 covers 15 residues. Germline-derived CDR1 and CDR2 are LNHNV and YYDKDF (reference sequence). V was shortened by 6 bases and J by 8 bases, with 20 bases between the two germline ends. Via MiXCR, TCRdb re-called the 5' RACE reads, giving one row per CDR3 protein. The sample carries about 400,000 distinct CDR3 sequences, around 24% recorded once. The chain joins TRBV15 to TRBJ2-1, with a weak D call TRBD2 (5 bases). The receptor was isolated from an adult woman who had mild COVID-19 (a few samples of this study predate the infection). Cell type and time point are not known. Sequencing was carried out using PBMCs or a T cell subset sorted from them (not recorded which). The CDR3: CATSEDRDGTYEQFF. CDR3 sequence (DNA): TGTGCCACCAGTGAGGACCGGGATGGCACATATGAGCAGTTCTTC. Supplemented by reference TRBV15 and TRBJ2-1, the full variable domain reads DAMVIQNPRYQVTQFGKPVTLSCSQTLNHNVMYWYQQKSSQAPKLLFHYYDKDFNNEADTPDNFQSRRPNTSFCFLDIRSPGLGDTAMYLCATSEDRDGTYEQFFGPGTRLTVL.